The TCR beta chain described here comes from a study of post-analysis software for immune sequencing data. Study as a whole: Relapsing-remitting, secondary progressive and progressive-relapsing forms of multiple sclerosis all featured among disease courses. Notes on the study in general: Roughly five TRBV segments were more frequent in patients than controls; TRBV5-6, TRBV5-1 and TRBV20-1 belonged to this group. Batch-matched samples strongly co-clustered by F measure. For normalized Chao1 diversity, multiple sclerosis patients scored significantly lower than controls did.

Trimming removed 6 bases from V and 0 bases from J, with 19 bases in between. The CDR3 totals 16 residues. Germline V gives CDR1 DFQATT, CDR2 SNEGSKA (reference sequence). cDNA libraries for TCR beta contained unique molecular identifiers. The source material, 1 to 10 million T cells, gave rise to 500,000 or so cDNA molecules. TCRdb reprocessed the PCR reads via MiXCR and lists one record per CDR3 protein. The table shows a few hundred thousand distinct CDR3 sequences, with 30% to 45% occurring only once. This clonotype was counted between two and nine times. Its target is unknown. This sequence joins TRBV20-1 and TRBJ2-3; either TRBD1 or TRBD2 may fit D (6 bases each). The sequence derives from a girl between 5 and 17 years old with multiple sclerosis. Sequences were obtained from blood. As DNA, the CDR3 is TGCAGTGCCGGGAAGGGGGGCGACCCTAGCACAGATACGCAGTATTTT. It yields the protein CSAGKGGDPSTDTQYF.